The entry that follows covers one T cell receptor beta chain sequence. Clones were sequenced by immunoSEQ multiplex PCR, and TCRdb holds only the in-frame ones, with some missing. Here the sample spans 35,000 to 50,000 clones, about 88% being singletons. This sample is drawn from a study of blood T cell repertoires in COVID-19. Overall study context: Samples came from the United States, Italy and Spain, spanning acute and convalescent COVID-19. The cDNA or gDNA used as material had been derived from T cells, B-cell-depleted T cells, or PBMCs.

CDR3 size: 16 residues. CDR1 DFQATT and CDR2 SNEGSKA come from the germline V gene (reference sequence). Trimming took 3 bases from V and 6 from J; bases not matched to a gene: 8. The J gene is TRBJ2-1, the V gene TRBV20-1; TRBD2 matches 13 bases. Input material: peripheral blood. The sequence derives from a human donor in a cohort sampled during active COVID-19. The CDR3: CSASPTLAGGVNEQFF. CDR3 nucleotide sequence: TGCAGTGCTAGTCCAACACTAGCGGGAGGGGTCAATGAGCAGTTCTTC.